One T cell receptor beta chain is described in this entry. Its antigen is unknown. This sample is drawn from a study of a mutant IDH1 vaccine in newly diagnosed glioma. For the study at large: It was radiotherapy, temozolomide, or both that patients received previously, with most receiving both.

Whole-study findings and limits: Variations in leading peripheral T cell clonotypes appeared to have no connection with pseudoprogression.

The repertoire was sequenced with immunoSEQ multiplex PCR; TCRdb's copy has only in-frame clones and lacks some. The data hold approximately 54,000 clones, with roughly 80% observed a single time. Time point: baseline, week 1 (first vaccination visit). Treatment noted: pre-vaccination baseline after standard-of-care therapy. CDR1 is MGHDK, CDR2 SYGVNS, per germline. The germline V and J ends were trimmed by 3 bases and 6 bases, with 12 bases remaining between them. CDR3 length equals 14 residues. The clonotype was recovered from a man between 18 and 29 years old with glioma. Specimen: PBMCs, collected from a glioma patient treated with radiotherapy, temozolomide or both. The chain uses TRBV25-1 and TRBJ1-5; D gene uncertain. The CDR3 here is CASSDGVLGQPQHF. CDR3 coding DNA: TGTGCCAGCAGTGATGGGGTGTTGGGTCAGCCCCAGCATTTT.